This T cell receptor beta chain was captured by sequencing in a study of T cell clonality in common variable immunodeficiency. Study findings and constraints: Authors noted CVID clonality's cause needs subpopulation repertoire sequencing. Patient heterogeneity in the CVID cohort limited correlations between repertoire features and clinical complications. Common variable immunodeficiency TCR beta sequences reportedly had fewer deletions and N-nucleotide insertions.

TCRdb's copy holds only in-frame clones and misses some; the assay was immunoSEQ multiplex PCR. The sample gives tens of thousands of clones, none seen only once, and the top ten clones hold under 3.5%. This clone was found many times. Its target is not known. The CDR3 extends 3 residues past the end of the read, so its final part is completed from the germline J gene. Germline CDR1 reads LNHDA; CDR2 reads SQIVND (reference sequence). This CDR3 spans 14 amino acids. With 7 bases clipped from V and 1 base from J, the junction kept 6 bases outside the gene matches. Reduced serum IgG, IgA and/or IgM plus specific antibody deficiency defined CVID. The CVID group had roughly 15 females and around 29 males, mean age around 40.

The sample was peripheral blood mononuclear cells. The rearrangement uses TRBV19 and TRBJ1-1; TRBD1 matches at 7 bases. This clonotype was sampled from a human donor with common variable immunodeficiency. CDR3 sequence: CASKPGQRNTEAFF. Partial CDR3 DNA: TGTGCCAGTAAGCCGGGACAGAGGAACACTGAA.